These 32 T cell receptor beta chains were sequenced from one sample in a study of Ad26.COV2.S vaccination and SARS-CoV-2 variants. TCRdb keeps only in-frame clones here, not all; method: immunoSEQ multiplex PCR. This sample has 240,000 or so clones; approximately 90% occur once, and the top ten carry roughly 10%. Treatment denoted: around 19 received Ad26.COV2.S at low or high dose, single or two shots; roughly 5 received placebo; per-sample allocation not given. The study sampled participants on day 63 after the first vaccine or placebo injection. This specimen consisted of peripheral blood, obtained in a trial of Ad26.COV2.S vaccine versus placebo. These receptors were taken from a person between 18 and 60 years old who received the Ad26.COV2.S COVID-19 vaccine or a placebo.

V and J are TRBV28 and TRBJ1-5; perhaps TRBD1 as D (5 bases). Germline CDR1 reads MDHEN; CDR2 reads SYDVKM. The CDR3 length is 14 residues. Deletions cut 7 bases from V and 4 bases from J, with 14 bases between. CDR3 sequence: CASTLVGVNQPQHF. Written as DNA, the CDR3 is TGTGCCAGCACTCTTGTGGGGGTAAATCAGCCCCAGCATTTT.

This sequence joins TRBV6-1 and TRBJ2-7, with 9 bases fitting TRBD1. This CDR3 comprises 17 residues. Trimming removed 2 bases from V and 0 bases from J; junction bases left unmatched: 8. The V gene's germline CDR1 is MNHNS and CDR2 SASEGT. CDR3 DNA: TGTGCCAGCAGTGAAAACCCCGGACAGGGGAGCTCCTACGAGCAGTACTTC. It specifies CASSENPGQGSSYEQYF.

The V and J genes are TRBV6-2 or TRBV6-3 and TRBJ1-5; 7 nucleotides align to TRBD1. The CDR3 contains 17 residues. CDR1 and CDR2 from the germline V gene are MNHEY and SVGEGT. Losses at the gene ends were 0 bases for V and 2 bases for J; bases not matched to a gene: 7. CDR3 in DNA: TGTGCCAGCAGTTACTCTCAATCCGGGACAGGCAATCAGCCCCAGCATTTT. Translating it yields CASSYSQSGTGNQPQHF.

This clone was recorded only once. V is TRBV7-2 and J is TRBJ1-5; D unresolved. The CDR3 is 15 residues long. From germline, CDR1 is SGHTA and CDR2 FQGNSA. Trimming took off 4 bases at V and 1 base at J, with 11 bases between the two ends. The CDR3 nucleotides are TGTGCCAGCAGCTCCCAGGCAGCAAGCAATCAGCCCCAGCATTTT. Encoded protein: CASSSQAASNQPQHF.

This clone was counted a few times. This sample also contains other DNA sequences that code for the same CDR3. The chain employs TRBV5-1 and TRBJ2-7, with D perhaps matching TRBD2 (5 bases). Trimming cost V 0 bases and J 0 bases, with 7 bases left between them. The CDR3 is made up of 14 amino acids. Germline values: CDR1 SGHRS, CDR2 YFSETQ. CDR3 residues: CASSLGGSSYEQYF. The CDR3 coding sequence is TGCGCCAGCAGCTTGGGAGGGAGCTCCTACGAGCAGTACTTC.

The CDR3 here is CASSLEETGDAETQYF. For the CDR3, the DNA is TGTGCCAGCAGCTTAGAAGAAACAGGGGATGCGGAGACCCAGTACTTC. The chain is built from TRBV7-9 and TRBJ2-5; 7 nucleotides match TRBD1. With 1 base clipped from V and 5 bases from J, the junction kept 10 bases outside the gene matches. CDR3 length: 16 residues. Germline V gene lookup returns CDR1 SEHNR and CDR2 FQNEAQ (reference sequence). Variable domain in full (rest from reference TRBV7-9 and TRBJ2-5): DTGVSQNPRHKITKRGQNVTFRCDPISEHNRLYWYRQTLGQGPEFLTYFQNEAQLEKSRLLSDRFSAERPKGSFSTLEIQRTEQGDSAMYLCASSLEETGDAETQYFGPGTRLLVL.

Here the CDR3 DNA reads TGTGCCAGCAGTCATAGACTAGCGGGAGTATATTACGAGCAGTACTTC. Amino acids: CASSHRLAGVYYEQYF. The chain links TRBV7-2 to TRBJ2-7, with TRBD2 matching over 12 bases. The CDR3 length is 16 residues. CDR1 SGHTA and CDR2 FQGNSA come from the germline V gene. The V segment lost 6 bases and the J segment 4 bases; nucleotides outside the gene matches: 10.

V gene TRBV20-1 combines with J gene TRBJ2-2, with D perhaps matching TRBD2 (5 bases). V lost 3 bases and J lost 5, with 19 bases in between. Germline V CDR1 and CDR2: DFQATT, SNEGSKA (reference sequence). CDR3 length: 16 residues. CDR3 sequence reads: CSASSLAAGGTGELFF. In DNA form, the CDR3 reads TGCAGTGCTAGTTCGTTGGCCGCGGGCGGAACCGGGGAGCTGTTTTTT.

This chain connects TRBV6-1 to TRBJ1-1; no definite D call. Germline lookup yields CDR1 MNHNS and CDR2 SASEGT. V lost 1 base, J lost 0 bases, and 9 bases lay in between. This CDR3 contains 15 residues. The CDR3 DNA reads as TGTGCCAGCAGTGAAGAGGCCTTGATGAACACTGAAGCTTTCTTT. The encoded protein is CASSEEALMNTEAFF.

The rearrangement uses TRBV4-3 and TRBJ1-4, with 8 nucleotides matching TRBD1. The CDR3 sequence is 16 residues long. The germline V gene encodes CDR1 LGHNA and CDR2 YSLEER. V was pared by 1 base and J by 8 bases, with 9 bases of the junction left unmatched. The CDR3 nucleotides read TGCGCCAGCAGCCAAGGGCCACAGGGGGAAAGGGAAAAACTGTTTTTT. Its protein product is CASSQGPQGEREKLFF.

The chain carries TRBV5-6 and TRBJ1-1; D uncertain. The germline V gene has CDR1 SGHDT and CDR2 YYEEEE. This CDR3 comprises 15 residues. V was shortened by 2 bases and J by 2 bases, with 13 bases between the two germline ends. Here the CDR3 DNA reads TGTGCCAGCAGCTTTGACGAAGGGTACAACACTGAAGCTTTCTTT. This sequence encodes CASSFDEGYNTEAFF.

The chain is built from TRBV7-9 and TRBJ2-2; D is perhaps TRBD2 (6 bases). Trimming took off 7 bases at V and 4 bases at J, with 19 bases between the two ends. Germline V lookup: CDR1 SEHNR, CDR2 FQNEAQ (reference sequence). The CDR3 has 16 residues. The CDR3 bases are TGTGCCAGCAACCTCTTTACCGGGGGACCCACCGGGGAGCTGTTTTTT. As protein: CASNLFTGGPTGELFF.

This sequence joins TRBV19 and TRBJ1-5; 9 bases fit TRBD1. The trim removed 6 bases at V and 1 base at J, leaving 7 bases unmatched. This CDR3 has 16 amino acids. The V gene's germline CDR1 is LNHDA and CDR2 SQIVND (reference sequence). This CDR3 is CASRPQGAQSNQPQHF. In nucleotides, the CDR3 is TGTGCCAGTAGGCCACAGGGGGCCCAGAGCAATCAGCCCCAGCATTTT.

As to this clone: The sample holds other DNA sequences that translate to the same CDR3. The rearrangement uses TRBV5-1 and TRBJ2-3; D not certain. The CDR3 has 13 amino acids. V was clipped by 4 bases and J by 0 bases, with 6 bases between them. The germline V gene has CDR1 SGHRS and CDR2 YFSETQ. The CDR3 DNA reads as TGCGCCAGCAGCCTGCCTAGCACAGATACGCAGTATTTT. Its protein is CASSLPSTDTQYF. Full variable domain (remainder filled in from reference TRBV5-1 and TRBJ2-3): KAGVTQTPRYLIKTRGQQVTLSCSPISGHRSVSWYQQTPGQGLQFLFEYFSETQRNKGNFPGRFSGRQFSNSRSEMNVSTLELGDSALYLCASSLPSTDTQYFGPGTRLTVL.

This chain uses TRBV9 with TRBJ2-2, with D possibly being TRBD1 or TRBD2 (6 bases each). This CDR3 has 15 residues. Germline CDR1 is SGDLS and CDR2 is YYNGEE. The V gene lost 4 bases and the J gene lost 5 bases, with 15 bases spanning the gap. CDR3 sequence reads: CASSTRGGWTGELFF. As DNA, the CDR3 is TGTGCCAGCAGCACCCGAGGGGGGTGGACCGGGGAGCTGTTTTTT.

The rearrangement uses TRBV5-1 and TRBJ1-2; tentatively, D is TRBD1 (5 bases). V was pared by 1 base and J by 2 bases, with 12 bases between. Germline V gene lookup returns CDR1 SGHRS and CDR2 YFSETQ. The CDR3 is 15 amino acids. The DNA of the CDR3 is TGCGCCAGCAGCTTGAGTGGGGACGGAAACTATGGCTACACCTTC. Translated, it gives CASSLSGDGNYGYTF.

The chain is built from TRBV9 and TRBJ2-7; either TRBD1 or TRBD2 may fit D (5 bases each). Germline CDR1 reads SGDLS; CDR2 reads YYNGEE. Trimming cost V 0 bases and J 3 bases, with 10 bases left between them. The CDR3 has 14 amino acids. CDR3 sequence (DNA): TGTGCCAGCAGCGTAGGAGGGGACCACTACGAGCAGTACTTC. Encoded protein: CASSVGGDHYEQYF.

This chain joins TRBV5-4 and TRBJ1-6; D is possibly TRBD1 (5 bases). Germline V gene lookup returns CDR1 SGHNT and CDR2 YYREEE (reference sequence). The length of the CDR3 is 16 residues. Trimming cost V 4 bases and J 9 bases, with 20 bases left between them. For the CDR3, the DNA is TGTGCCAGCAGCACCCTGGTGACGGGGAGGGGTTCACCCCTCCACTTT. As protein: CASSTLVTGRGSPLHF.

This sequence joins TRBV7-3 and TRBJ2-1, with TRBD2 as a possible D gene (6 bases). CDR1 and CDR2 (germline): SGHTA, FQGTGA. Trimming took 5 bases from V and 6 from J, leaving 17 bases between them. The CDR3 sequence is 15 residues long. In nucleotides, the CDR3 is TGTGCCAGCAGCCCACATCACGGGAGTTTCAATGAGCAGTTCTTC. It specifies CASSPHHGSFNEQFF.

The chain couples TRBV28 to TRBJ1-1, with D uncertain. The germline V gene encodes CDR1 MDHEN and CDR2 SYDVKM. The V and J ends lost 4 bases and 10 bases respectively, with 13 bases between them. The CDR3 extends over 12 amino acids. CDR3 region: CASSSGNLGAFF. CDR3 coding DNA: TGTGCCAGCAGTTCCGGGAATTTGGGAGCTTTCTTT.

The genes are TRBV3-1 (or the pseudogene TRBV3-2) and TRBJ1-1; D remains unclear. The V end was cut by 2 bases, the J end by 10 bases, with 14 bases between. Looked up from germline, CDR1 is LGHDT and CDR2 is YNNKEL (reference sequence). CDR3 size: 13 residues. The DNA of the CDR3 is TGTGCCAGCAGCCAAAGCATCTCCCGGCGAGCTTTCTTT. This encodes CASSQSISRRAFF.

Remarks on this clone: In the same sample, other DNA sequences code for this CDR3. This chain joins TRBV28 and TRBJ1-1; D call uncertain. This CDR3 contains 11 residues. The germline gives CDR1 MDHEN, CDR2 SYDVKM. Trimming removed 3 bases at V and 4 bases at J, with 3 bases between. CDR3 residues: CASSLGTEAFF. CDR3 coding DNA: TGTGCCAGCAGTTTGGGCACTGAAGCTTTCTTT.

The chain uses TRBV11-2 and TRBJ1-1; possible D gene TRBD1, 6 bases. The V gene lost 8 bases and the J gene lost 6 bases, with 16 bases spanning the gap. CDR3 length: 13 amino acids. The germline V gene has CDR1 SGHAT and CDR2 FQNNGV. The CDR3 loop reads CASPGLTGPEAFF. In nucleotides, the CDR3 is TGTGCCAGCCCTGGGCTGACAGGCCCTGAAGCTTTCTTT.

This clone was seen a single time. This chain connects TRBV3-1 (or the pseudogene TRBV3-2) to TRBJ2-2, with D uncertain. Between the trimmed V and J ends, which lost 1 base and 1 base, there was a span of 7 bases. The V gene's germline CDR1 is LGHDT and CDR2 YNNKEL (reference sequence). This CDR3 contains 15 residues. The CDR3 DNA is TGTGCCAGCAGCCAAGTTCTACAGAACACCGGGGAGCTGTTTTTT. This sequence encodes CASSQVLQNTGELFF.

The J gene is TRBJ1-1, the V gene TRBV7-6; TRBD1 aligns across 9 bases. With 1 base clipped from V and 3 bases from J, the junction kept 3 bases outside the gene matches. Per the germline V gene, CDR1 is SGHVS and CDR2 is FNYEAQ. CDR3 length equals 15 residues. CDR3 region: CASSLGGQGYTEAFF. CDR3 bases: TGTGCCAGCAGCTTAGGCGGACAGGGGTACACTGAAGCTTTCTTT.

This clone was seen once. V usage is TRBV18 and J usage is TRBJ1-3; tentatively, D is TRBD1 (6 bases). This CDR3 contains 15 residues. The V gene's germline CDR1 is KGHSH and CDR2 LQKENI. V lost 5 bases to trimming and J lost 0 bases, with 11 bases between them. The CDR3: CASSVTGFSGNTIYF. CDR3 sequence (DNA): TGTGCCAGCTCAGTTACAGGGTTCTCTGGAAACACCATATATTTT.

The chain links TRBV6-2 or TRBV6-3 to TRBJ2-1; TRBD1 matches at 8 bases. Germline assignment: CDR1 MNHEY and CDR2 SVGEGT. CDR3 size: 15 residues. V gave up 4 bases and J gave up 4 bases; unmatched junction bases: 6. This CDR3 is CASSSDRGPYNEQFF. The CDR3 nucleotides read TGTGCCAGCAGTTCCGACAGGGGACCATACAATGAGCAGTTCTTC.

This chain joins TRBV5-6 and TRBJ2-5, with D tentatively TRBD1 (5 bases). Germline CDR1 and CDR2: SGHDT and YYEEEE. CDR3 length equals 14 residues. Trimming removed 1 base at V and 7 bases at J, with 14 bases between. The DNA for the CDR3 is TGTGCCAGCAGCTTGTGGGGCTCCGGGTCGACCCAGTACTTC. Translating it yields CASSLWGSGSTQYF. Full variable domain (missing parts from reference TRBV5-6 and TRBJ2-5): DAGVTQSPTHLIKTRGQQVTLRCSPKSGHDTVSWYQQALGQGPQFIFQYYEEEERQRGNFPDRFSGHQFPNYSSELNVNALLLGDSALYLCASSLWGSGSTQYFGPGTRLLVL.

V gene TRBV6-5 combines with J gene TRBJ1-4; D remains unclear. The CDR3 consists of 14 residues. Trimming shortened V by 7 bases and J by 0 bases, and 9 bases separated the two germline ends. Germline assignment: CDR1 MNHEY and CDR2 SVGAGI. In nucleotides, the CDR3 is TGTGCCAGCACCACGAACCCAACTAATGAAAAACTGTTTTTT. Its translation: CASTTNPTNEKLFF.

V is TRBV7-2 and J is TRBJ2-7; unclear D gene. Germline CDR1 and CDR2: SGHTA and FQGNSA. The CDR3 is made up of 14 amino acids. Deletions cut 5 bases from V and 2 bases from J, with 13 bases between. CDR3 nucleotides: TGTGCCAGCAGCCCAGTCGTTGGGGCCTACGAGCAGTACTTC. Protein: CASSPVVGAYEQYF.

The rearrangement links TRBV19 to TRBJ2-4, with TRBD2 as a possible D gene (7 bases). Germline CDR1 is LNHDA and CDR2 is SQIVND (reference sequence). The CDR3 runs to 19 residues. Trimming stripped 5 bases from V and 0 bases from J, with 23 bases between. The CDR3 protein is CASSYSRGGLSLAKNIQYF. The CDR3 bases are TGTGCCAGTAGTTACTCTAGGGGGGGCTTAAGTCTAGCCAAAAACATTCAGTACTTC.

The gene calls are TRBV15 and TRBJ1-2, with 8 bases lining up with TRBD1. The CDR3 spans 15 residues. Germline V lookup: CDR1 LNHNV, CDR2 YYDKDF (reference sequence). The V and J ends lost 4 bases and 0 bases, in that order; junction bases with no gene match: 4. CDR3 residues: CATSKTGETNYGYTF. The CDR3 coding sequence is TGTGCCACCAGCAAGACAGGGGAGACTAACTATGGCTACACCTTC.